The rows below give T cell receptor beta chains drawn from one sample of a study of cytomegalovirus exposure and HLA in healthy donors. TCRdb keeps only in-frame clones here, not all; method: immunoSEQ multiplex PCR. The sample gives hundreds of thousands of clones, 83% of which show up once; roughly 5.5% is in the top ten. Sequences were obtained from PBMCs. Receptors originate from a woman aged 18-35 years in good health and CMV-seronegative. Each CDR3 is given with its conserved first and last residue. The D gene is left open where the match is weak. Clone size is stated in some rows and not others, as once, few, many or a class when expanded.

J | size | D | V | DNA | CDR3
TRBJ1-1 | NA | NA | TRBV5-6 | TGTGCCAGCAGTAAAACCGGGGGGACTGAAGCTTTCTTT | CASSKTGGTEAFF
TRBJ1-1 | NA | TRBD1 | TRBV30 | TGTGCCTGGAGTCGGGACAGCTACACTGAAGCTTTCTTT | CAWSRDSYTEAFF
TRBJ2-4 | NA | TRBD1 | TRBV7-9 | TGTGCCAGCGCGGGACAGGCGGAAAACATTCAGTACTTC | CASAGQAENIQYF
TRBJ2-5 | NA | NA | TRBV27 | TGTGCCAGCAGTTTACGAAGAGGTGAGACCCAGTACTTC | CASSLRRGETQYF
TRBJ2-3 | NA | NA | TRBV9 | TGTGCCAGCAGCGTAGTGCCAGGCACAGATACGCAGTATTTT | CASSVVPGTDTQYF
TRBJ1-1 | few | NA | TRBV10-3 | TGTGCCATCAGTGAGGGCACTGAAGCTTTCTTT | CAISEGTEAFF
TRBJ1-5 | NA | NA | TRBV30 | TGTGCCTGGAGTAGACAGTCACGCAATCAGCCCCAGCATTTT | CAWSRQSRNQPQHF
TRBJ2-7 | NA | NA | TRBV5-1 | TGCGCCAGCAGCTTGGAAGGGCTCCCCTACGAGCAGTACTTC | CASSLEGLPYEQYF
TRBJ2-7 | NA | NA | TRBV27 | TGTGCCAGCAGGCCTCCTCAGGGGGGGGCGGGTAGCGACGAGCAGTACTTC | CASRPPQGGAGSDEQYF
TRBJ1-2 | few | TRBD1 | TRBV5-1 | TGCGCCAGCAGTCACGACAGGGGTGATGGCTACACCTTC | CASSHDRGDGYTF
TRBJ1-2 | few | NA | TRBV27 | TGTGCCAGCAGTTTATCCGCAGGGGTGGTGGGAGGCTACACCTTC | CASSLSAGVVGGYTF
TRBJ1-5 | NA | NA | TRBV30 | TGTGCCTGGAGTGTAGGGGATCAGCCCCAGCATTTT | CAWSVGDQPQHF
TRBJ2-3 | NA | TRBD2 | TRBV4-2 | TGTGCCAGCAGCCCCACGACTAGCGGATACACAGATACGCAGTATTTT | CASSPTTSGYTDTQYF
TRBJ2-3 | NA | TRBD1 | TRBV5-6 | TGTGCCAGCAGCTTGGGTTGGACAGGGGTTGGGACAGATACGCAGTATTTT | CASSLGWTGVGTDTQYF
TRBJ1-2 | NA | TRBD1 | TRBV29-1 | TGCAGCGTCGGACGGACAGGAAGCAACTATGGCTACACCTTC | CSVGRTGSNYGYTF
TRBJ1-1 | few | TRBD1 | TRBV29-1 | TGCAGCGCCCGACAGGGCCTGAACACTGAAGCTTTCTTT | CSARQGLNTEAFF
TRBJ1-2 | NA | TRBD1 | TRBV6-5 | TGTGCCAGCAGCGACAGGGGTGGCTACACCTTC | CASSDRGGYTF
TRBJ2-7 | NA | TRBD2 | TRBV5-1 | TGCGCCAGCAGCATACCACTAGCGGGGGTGTCCTACGAGCAGTACTTC | CASSIPLAGVSYEQYF
TRBJ1-6 | NA | TRBD1 | TRBV7-2 | TGTGCCAGCAGCTCCCGGGACAGGGATATATCACCCCTCCACTTT | CASSSRDRDISPLHF
TRBJ2-1 | NA | TRBD2 | TRBV6-1 | TGTGCCTTTGCCCCGGGACTAGGTTATGAGCAGTTCTTC | CAFAPGLGYEQFF
TRBJ2-3 | few | NA | TRBV18 | TGTGCCAGCTCCCCAGGGTATGGCACAGATACGCAGTATTTT | CASSPGYGTDTQYF
TRBJ2-6 | once | NA | TRBV7-3 | TGTGCCAGCAGCTCCCAGACAACTACCTCCTCTGGGGCCAACGTCCTGACTTTC | CASSSQTTTSSGANVLTF
TRBJ1-6 | few | TRBD1 | TRBV2 | TGTGCCGGCGCGCTTTCCCGGGACAGGGTCTACTTT | CAGALSRDRVYF
TRBJ1-2 | NA | NA | TRBV4-1 | TGCGCCAGCAGCCAAACGGGGAACTATGGCTACACCTTC | CASSQTGNYGYTF
TRBJ2-7 | NA | NA | TRBV2 | TGTGCCAGCAGTGAAAGGAGCCTTAGCTACGAGCAGTACTTC | CASSERSLSYEQYF
TRBJ2-7 | NA | NA | TRBV2 | TGTGCCAGCTGGGCCGGGATACCCTACGAGCAGTACTTC | CASWAGIPYEQYF
TRBJ2-1 | NA | TRBD2 | TRBV19 | TGTGCCAGTAGGACGTCTAGCGGGAGGGGCGAGCAGTTCTTC | CASRTSSGRGEQFF
TRBJ2-1 | NA | NA | TRBV15 | TGTGCCACCAGCAGAGATCGGCCGGTAAATGAGCAGTTCTTC | CATSRDRPVNEQFF
TRBJ1-5 | few | NA | TRBV19 | TGTGCCAGTAGTACTCGACAGTACAATCAGCCCCAGCATTTT | CASSTRQYNQPQHF
TRBJ2-1 | few | NA | TRBV6-1 | TGTGCCAGCAGTTGGGACACCTACAATGAGCAGTTCTTC | CASSWDTYNEQFF
TRBJ1-2 | NA | NA | TRBV19 | TGTGCCAGTAGTTGGCAGGGCCCAAACTATGGCTACACCTTC | CASSWQGPNYGYTF
TRBJ1-2 | NA | NA | TRBV7-9 | TGTGCCAGCAGCTTAGAACGGCTCTATGGCTACACCTTC | CASSLERLYGYTF
TRBJ2-7 | NA | TRBD1 | TRBV10-3 | TGTGCCAGTAGGACAGGGAACTACGAGCAGTACTTC | CASRTGNYEQYF
TRBJ2-1 | NA | NA | TRBV10-3 | TGTGCCATCAGTTTGAAAGAGGCTCAGGTCCTGGCCAATGAGCAGTTCTTC | CAISLKEAQVLANEQFF
TRBJ1-6 | few | TRBD1 | TRBV2 | TGTGCCAGCAGTGGGACAGGGGATGAGGGGTCACCCCTCCACTTT | CASSGTGDEGSPLHF
TRBJ2-1 | NA | NA | TRBV6-5 | TGTGCCAGCAGTTACGAAAGGGCCTACAATGAGCAGTTCTTC | CASSYERAYNEQFF
TRBJ1-1 | NA | NA | TRBV7-2 | TGTGCCAGCAGACCCGACGGCGGGATGAACACTGAAGCTTTCTTT | CASRPDGGMNTEAFF
TRBJ1-2 | NA | NA | TRBV19 | TGTGCCAGTAGTATCCCGAGGCGAGGGGTAAGGGATGGCTACACCTTC | CASSIPRRGVRDGYTF
TRBJ2-4 | few | TRBD1 | TRBV28 | TGTGCCAGCAGCGAGACAGGGCTGGAGAACATTCAGTACTTC | CASSETGLENIQYF
TRBJ2-7 | NA | NA | TRBV27 | TGTGCCAGCAGTTCACTGGGACGCCAGGTCTACGAGCAGTACTTC | CASSSLGRQVYEQYF
TRBJ1-4 | NA | TRBD1 | TRBV5-6 | TGTGCCAGCAGCGCCACAGGGGGCATTAATGAAAAACTGTTTTTT | CASSATGGINEKLFF
TRBJ2-7 | once | NA | TRBV25-1 | TGTGCCAGCAGTGCCCCGGCAGGCGAGCAGTACTTC | CASSAPAGEQYF
TRBJ2-1 | NA | TRBD2 | TRBV9 | TGTGCCAGCAGCCCCCGGACTAGCGCCCTCCAGTTCTTC | CASSPRTSALQFF
TRBJ2-1 | NA | NA | TRBV30 | TGTGCCTCTAATGTCGGGGTAGCCTACAATGAGCAGTTCTTC | CASNVGVAYNEQFF
TRBJ1-1 | few | TRBD1 | TRBV28 | TGTGCCAGCAGACTCACAGGGGTGAACACTGAAGCTTTCTTT | CASRLTGVNTEAFF
TRBJ2-1 | NA | NA | TRBV4-2 | TGTGCCAGCAGCCCCTCGGGGAGGCTGGACAATGAGCAGTTCTTC | CASSPSGRLDNEQFF
TRBJ2-3 | few | NA | TRBV5-1 | TGCGCCAGCAGGGGGGTAGCGGCTAGCACAGATACGCAGTATTTT | CASRGVAASTDTQYF
TRBJ2-1 | NA | NA | TRBV6-1 | TGTGCCAGCGCCGACAGGGAGGTCGATGAGCAGTTCTTC | CASADREVDEQFF
TRBJ2-7 | once | TRBD2 | TRBV6-5 | TGTGCCGCTCAGGCGGGGGGCCGTGACGAGCAGTACTTC | CAAQAGGRDEQYF
TRBJ1-5 | NA | TRBD1 | TRBV6-6 | TGTGCCAGCAGTCGACAGGGAAGTCAGCCCCAGCATTTT | CASSRQGSQPQHF
TRBJ1-5 | few | NA | TRBV4-1 | TGCGCCAGCAGCCAAGGGACAGCCAGCAATCAGCCCCAGCATTTT | CASSQGTASNQPQHF
TRBJ2-1 | NA | TRBD2 | TRBV5-1 | TGCGCCAGCAGCTTAGGAGCTAGCGGGGGTTTCAGCTCCTACAATGAGCAGTTCTTC | CASSLGASGGFSSYNEQFF
TRBJ1-1 | NA | NA | TRBV27 | TGTGCCAGCAGTAACCAATCCAGGGTACAGCCCGGTCTGAGGACTGAAGCTTTCTTT | CASSNQSRVQPGLRTEAFF
TRBJ1-5 | NA | TRBD1 | TRBV9 | TGTGCCAGCAGCGATGGGACAGGGAATAACAATCAGCCCCAGCATTTT | CASSDGTGNNNQPQHF
TRBJ1-1 | NA | NA | TRBV30 | TGTGCCTGGAGTGTATGGTCAGGGCAGAACACTGAAGCTTTCTTT | CAWSVWSGQNTEAFF
TRBJ1-1 | NA | NA | TRBV30 | TGTGCCTGGAGTGTTATGGCACCACAGAACACTGAAGCTTTCTTT | CAWSVMAPQNTEAFF
TRBJ1-1 | NA | NA | TRBV30 | TGTGCCTGGAGCGGGAGCGTTGAAGCTTTCTTT | CAWSGSVEAFF